The source of this T cell receptor beta chain is a study of T cell repertoires in cytomegalovirus infection (dated by TCRdb to about 2019). Regarding the study in general: Donor HLA type was relevant to the analysis, as public TCR beta signatures indicated carriage of CMV infection together with the matching HLA type.

Instrument on record: Illumina HiSeq 1500. TCRdb applied fastp at Q25 and MiXCR to the public reads, then kept only in-frame beta chains. Records with the same CDR3 protein are collapsed into one entry carrying the most frequent genes and DNA. The table for this sample lists hundreds of thousands of distinct CDR3 sequences; about a sixth of them were counted only once. The top ten clonotypes cover more than 10% of the sample. The full study reports these points: Cumulative frequency of public TCR beta family members discriminated carriers of CMV infection plus the relevant HLA type in this cohort and an independent roughly 330-donor cohort. In the ex vivo response, HLA-C-restricted CMV-specific TCR beta clonotypes were dominant, and in two of eight donors the single most frequent clonotype came from this HLA-C-restricted group.

In the germline V gene, CDR1 corresponds to MGHRA and CDR2 to YSYEKL. V is pruned by 0 bases and J by 4 bases, leaving 7 bases of the junction without a gene match. There are 16 amino acids in the CDR3, from cysteine to phenylalanine inclusive. The CDR3 DNA has 48 bases and is translated from base 1. At least ten counts were recorded for this clonotype. Its antigen is still unknown. Within one base of it there is no much larger clone, and no base qualities were kept. This clonotype was obtained from a human donor in good health (CMV status not recorded). Some clones in this sample may be carry-over from other donors' samples. The sample was PBMCs. The chain is encoded by TRBV4-1 joined to TRBJ2-3; TRBD2 fits 7 bases in the junction. The CDR3: CASSQEGRASPDTQYF. In nucleotide form, the sequence is TGCGCCAGCAGCCAAGAGGGGAGGGCTAGCCCAGATACGCAGTATTTT.